The rows below give T cell receptor beta chains drawn from one sample of a study of T cell responses to AZD1222 COVID-19 vaccine. Profiled with immunoSEQ multiplex PCR; TCRdb holds only in-frame clones, not every one. Among 120,000 or so clones, around 92% were seen once, and the ten largest hold approximately 7.9%. The sample consisted of peripheral blood, taken 28 days after the second AZD1222 dose. Receptors were obtained from an adult who received the AZD1222 COVID-19 vaccine. CDR3s include the opening cysteine and the closing phenylalanine or tryptophan. A D gene is named only where the DNA matches it firmly. Clone size is not always given. Where it is, it says once, few, many or a class for expanded clones.

>TRBJ2-3|-|TRBV6-5|-
TGTGCCAGCAGTTACGGGAGTGGCACAGATACGCAGTATTTT
CASSYGSGTDTQYF
>TRBJ2-1|TRBD1|TRBV14|-
TGTGCCAGCAGCCAGTACCGGGACAGGGGGCCTGTCGGGGGCGAGCAGTTCTTC
CASSQYRDRGPVGGEQFF
>TRBJ2-3|-|TRBV28|-
TGTGCCAGCAGTTTAGGTTGGGGCAGGGGGCGCCCAGCGGGAAAGTCAGATACGCAGTATTTT
CASSLGWGRGRPAGKSDTQYF
>TRBJ2-5|-|TRBV14|-
TGTGCCAGCACTACGGGTCCGTTCGAGACCCAGTACTTC
CASTTGPFETQYF
>TRBJ2-7|-|TRBV4-1|-
TGCGCCAGCAGCCAAGACTCATGGGGCGAGCAGTACTTC
CASSQDSWGEQYF
>TRBJ1-1|-|TRBV19|-
TGTGCCAGTAGTATCGGACACCCGAACACTGAAGCTTTCTTT
CASSIGHPNTEAFF
>TRBJ1-2|-|TRBV28|-
TGTGCCAGCAGCCGCGGCGCTTTTTCAGGGTATGGCTACACCTTC
CASSRGAFSGYGYTF
>TRBJ1-6|-|TRBV28|-
TGTGCCAGTAGATACCCCGCGACAGGCGGTAATTCACCCCTCCACTTT
CASRYPATGGNSPLHF
>TRBJ2-1|TRBD2|TRBV2|-
TGTGCCAGCAGAAAGCGGGAGGGCAGAAATGAGCAGTTCTTC
CASRKREGRNEQFF
>TRBJ1-5|TRBD1|TRBV2|-
TGTGCCAGCAGCGCACAGGGGGGACAGCCCCAGCATTTT
CASSAQGGQPQHF
>TRBJ1-3|-|TRBV5-1|-
TGCGCCAGCAGCTTGGGGGGCCCCAGGGGAAGCTCTGGAAACACCATATATTTT
CASSLGGPRGSSGNTIYF
>TRBJ2-7|-|TRBV24-1|-
TGTGCCACCAGCCGGGATCCTACTGGTGAGCAGTACTTC
CATSRDPTGEQYF
>TRBJ2-7|TRBD1|TRBV7-7|-
TGTGCTAGCAGCTTGGACAGGGGGTCGGGCGAGCAGTACTTC
CASSLDRGSGEQYF
>TRBJ2-2|-|TRBV5-1|-
TGCGCCAGCAGCTTGGTGGCCCTGGCAAGGGAGCTGTTTTTT
CASSLVALARELFF
>TRBJ2-1|-|TRBV5-1|-
TGCGCCAGCAGCGCCACAGGGTCCTACAATGAGCAGTTCTTC
CASSATGSYNEQFF
>TRBJ1-4|TRBD1|TRBV29-1|few
TGCAGCGTTGAAGAGGGACAGACTAATGAAAAACTGTTTTTT
CSVEEGQTNEKLFF
>TRBJ1-1|-|TRBV7-9|-
TGTGCCAGCAGCTTAGGTGGGATCACTGAAGCTTTCTTT
CASSLGGITEAFF
>TRBJ1-2|-|TRBV12-3/TRBV12-4|-
TGTGCCAGCAGTTTAGGGGGCGAGTGGGGCTACACCTTC
CASSLGGEWGYTF
>TRBJ2-1|TRBD2|TRBV5-4|once
TGTGCCAGCAGCGGGGGACTAGCGGGAGCCCTGTTCTTC
CASSGGLAGALFF
>TRBJ1-5|-|TRBV27|-
TGTGCCAGCAGTTCCTGGACAGCGAGCAATCAGCCCCAGCATTTT
CASSSWTASNQPQHF
>TRBJ1-5|-|TRBV6-4|-
TGTGCCAGCAGTAACCGGGACAACGAAAAGCGGGCCAATCAGCCCCAGCATTTT
CASSNRDNEKRANQPQHF
>TRBJ2-7|-|TRBV3-1/TRBV3-2|-
TGTGCCAGCAGCCAAGCCAACTACGAGCAGTACTTC
CASSQANYEQYF
>TRBJ2-3|TRBD2|TRBV28|-
TGTGCCAGCAGTTCCCTAGGGACTAGCGGGAGCGTGGGGTCGGCAGATACGCAGTATTTT
CASSSLGTSGSVGSADTQYF
>TRBJ1-4|-|TRBV19|-
TGTGCCAGTAGTATAGGGACAACGTCTGTAACTAATGAAAAACTGTTTTTT
CASSIGTTSVTNEKLFF
>TRBJ1-2|-|TRBV7-2|few
TGTGCCAGCATCCTTAGTCCAGGAGTTAACTATGGCTACACCTTC
CASILSPGVNYGYTF
>TRBJ2-1|-|TRBV5-4|-
TGTGCCAGCAGCTTAGGGGCAGAGCAGTTCTTC
CASSLGAEQFF
>TRBJ1-2|-|TRBV5-4|-
TGTGCCAGCAGCTTGCGGGGTGGTGGCTACACCTTC
CASSLRGGGYTF
>TRBJ1-5|TRBD1|TRBV28|few
TGTGCCAGCAGTTTTGGCGGGACAGCTTTTCCAAATCAGCCCCAGCATTTT
CASSFGGTAFPNQPQHF
>TRBJ1-6|-|TRBV7-9|-
TGTGCCAGCAGCTTAGTGGGGGGTCGGGATTCACCCCTCCACTTT
CASSLVGGRDSPLHF
>TRBJ2-3|-|TRBV5-1|-
TGCGCCAGCAGCTTGGCTCTGGGGGCGGCAGATACGCAGTATTTT
CASSLALGAADTQYF
>TRBJ1-3|TRBD1|TRBV6-2/TRBV6-3|-
TGTGCCAGCAGTTACCCCGGGACAGTCGGCGGAAACACCATATATTTT
CASSYPGTVGGNTIYF
>TRBJ1-2|-|TRBV10-1|few
TGCGCCAGCAGCGGTACCACATCGAACTATGGCTACACCTTC
CASSGTTSNYGYTF
>TRBJ2-7|-|TRBV28|-
TGTGCCAGCAGTTTACAGGTTGCCCAACCGTACTTC
CASSLQVAQPYF
>TRBJ2-5|-|TRBV19|-
TGTGCCAGTAGCCTCCAGGGAGACGAGACCCAGTACTTC
CASSLQGDETQYF
>TRBJ1-1|-|TRBV5-1|-
TGCGCCAGCAGCCTCCGGGACTTAAACACTGAAGCTTTCTTT
CASSLRDLNTEAFF
>TRBJ1-3|-|TRBV11-3|-
TGTGCCAGCAGCCCATTCCAGGGAAACACCATATATTTT
CASSPFQGNTIYF
>TRBJ2-3|-|TRBV15|-
TGTGCCACCAGCAGGCAGGGGGGAGATACGCAGTATTTT
CATSRQGGDTQYF
>TRBJ1-1|-|TRBV18|-
TGTGCCAGCTCAGAAGGGACGAACACTGAAGCTTTCTTT
CASSEGTNTEAFF
>TRBJ1-5|-|TRBV6-5|-
TGTGCCAGCAGTTTTGAGCATAGCAATCAGCCCCAGCATTTT
CASSFEHSNQPQHF
>TRBJ2-5|-|TRBV2|-
TGTGCCAGCAGTGAAGCGCGGAGGAACCAAGAGACCCAGTACTTC
CASSEARRNQETQYF
>TRBJ2-3|-|TRBV7-9|once
TGTGCCAGCAGCTTTGGGGTCGGAGATACGCAGTATTTT
CASSFGVGDTQYF